Here is one TCR beta chain with its context. This clonotype was recorded many times. This clone's antigen is unknown. Base qualities are missing; no much larger clone stands one base away. This record belongs to a study of T cells in Graves' hyperthyroidism and ophthalmopathy (dated by TCRdb to about 2019). Turning to the overall study: Peripheral blood was sampled at the time of initial diagnosis, prior to any treatment. TCR V-J signatures able to tell the groups apart were searched for in a discovery cohort of approximately 95 patients, of whom around 42 had Graves' ophthalmopathy and 57 had stable Graves' hyperthyroidism. Prospective prediction of ophthalmopathy was tested in an independent validation cohort consisting of roughly 19 hyperthyroidism patients and 15 to 17 patients who later progressed to ophthalmopathy. The 100 discovery patients were divided at random into training and test sets in a 7:3 ratio. In addition, the study compared T-cell repertoires in thyroid tissue and in blood from roughly six Graves' hyperthyroidism patients. Following sampling, methimazole starting at 30 mg daily was given to hyperthyroidism patients, and high-dose intravenous methylprednisolone was given to ophthalmopathy patients. The paper describes TCR Vbeta CDR3 sequencing of 135 peripheral blood samples, made up of fewer than 50 ophthalmopathy patients, 70 to 75 hyperthyroidism patients and approximately 17 progressor patients. On the study overall, not on this receptor specifically: Most expanded thyroid clonotypes (frequency above 0.001) were also found in blood, which suggests that blood repertoires may mirror thyroid immune responses. No statistical method was used to set the sample size in advance, and investigators knew the group allocation. In validation, the model predicted progression to ophthalmopathy a median of about 5.9 months before onset, with about 64% sensitivity and 72.22% specificity. A model built on a 13 V-J signature distinguished ophthalmopathy from stable hyperthyroidism, reaching roughly 88% sensitivity and under 84% specificity in cross-validation and 80%/75% in testing.

Moderately to severely active disease, a Clinical Activity Score of at least 3, a NOSPECS grade of at least 4, and a duration under 3 months were present in ophthalmopathy patients. Any patient with an uncontrolled infection, another autoimmune disease, pregnancy or lactation was excluded. Diagnoses were based on clinical symptoms, serum thyroxine and TRAb, thyroid ultrasound and orbital computed tomography. PBMCs were separated from about 10 ml of fresh peripheral blood using Ficoll-Paque density gradient centrifugation. Trizol reagent was used to extract total RNA, and RNA quality was then checked on an Agilent 2100 Bioanalyzer. The TCR beta CDR3 regions were amplified from the RNA transcripts. A first-round RT-PCR of the TCR CDR3 used the HTBI primer set with the Qiagen OneStep RT-PCR kit. Libraries were constructed in a second round of multiplex PCR, after which size selection and purification were performed. Paired-end sequencing of the libraries was performed with 100 bp reads on an Illumina HiSeq2000. The authors' analysis ran thus. Raw data were processed with SOAPnuke, discarding reads with adapters, uncalled bases, mean Phred below 15, or no exact constant-primer or identifier match. COPE v1.2.5 was used to merge the high-quality paired reads, and each unique nucleotide sequence was defined as a clonotype. Clonotypes were aligned to IMGT TRBV, TRBD and TRBJ reference segments using MiTCR v1.1. The analysis included only V-J combinations with a frequency above 0.0001, which together covered 99% to 99.2% of the repertoires. A TCS score was defined as the ratio of F50 (clonal expansion) to E x V (chaos), with BLOSUM62-based TCRdist applied between CDR3 peptides within each V-J. Welch's t-statistics and random forest reduced roughly 500 V-J features to 13, which were used in a naive Bayes classifier (R e1071). The public reads were run again by TCRdb, first through fastp at Q25 and then through MiXCR, and only productive beta chains were kept. Merged by CDR3 protein, the rows form single entries marked with the most common genes and DNA. TCRdb, not the original authors, processed these V and J calls. Present in this sample are approximately 300,000 distinct CDR3 sequences, roughly a fifth of which were seen just once. The ten largest clones represent approximately 37% of the sample.

For CDR1 and CDR2, the germline V gene lists SNHLY and FYNNEI. Its CDR3 holds 14 amino acids, cysteine through phenylalanine. The entry retains the CDR3 DNA only, 42 bases that are in frame from base 1. The germline V end is reduced by 5 bases and the J end by 1 base; junction bases left unmatched: 3. The V and J genes are TRBV2 and TRBJ2-3; 7 junctional bases match TRBD2. This TCR derives from a man aged 45-65 years with Graves' ophthalmopathy. Sequenced material: blood. This receptor has the CDR3 CASSTTSGTDTQYF. The bases read TGTGCCAGCAGTACCACTAGCGGCACAGATACGCAGTATTTT.